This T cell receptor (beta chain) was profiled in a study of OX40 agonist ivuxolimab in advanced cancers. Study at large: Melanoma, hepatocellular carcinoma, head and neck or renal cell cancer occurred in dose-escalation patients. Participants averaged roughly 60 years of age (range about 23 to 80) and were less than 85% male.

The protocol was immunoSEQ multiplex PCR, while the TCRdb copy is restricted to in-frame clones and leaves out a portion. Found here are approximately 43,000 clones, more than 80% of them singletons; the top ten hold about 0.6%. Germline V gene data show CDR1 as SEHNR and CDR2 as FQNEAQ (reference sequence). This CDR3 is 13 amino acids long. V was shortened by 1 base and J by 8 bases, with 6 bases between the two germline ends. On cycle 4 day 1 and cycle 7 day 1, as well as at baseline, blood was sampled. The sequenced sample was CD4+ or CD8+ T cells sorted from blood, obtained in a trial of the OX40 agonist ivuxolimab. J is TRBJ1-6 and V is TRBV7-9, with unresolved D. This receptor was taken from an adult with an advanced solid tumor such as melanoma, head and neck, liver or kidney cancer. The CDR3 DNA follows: TGTGCCAGCAGCTTAGAAGGAGATTCACCCCTCCACTTT. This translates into CASSLEGDSPLHF.